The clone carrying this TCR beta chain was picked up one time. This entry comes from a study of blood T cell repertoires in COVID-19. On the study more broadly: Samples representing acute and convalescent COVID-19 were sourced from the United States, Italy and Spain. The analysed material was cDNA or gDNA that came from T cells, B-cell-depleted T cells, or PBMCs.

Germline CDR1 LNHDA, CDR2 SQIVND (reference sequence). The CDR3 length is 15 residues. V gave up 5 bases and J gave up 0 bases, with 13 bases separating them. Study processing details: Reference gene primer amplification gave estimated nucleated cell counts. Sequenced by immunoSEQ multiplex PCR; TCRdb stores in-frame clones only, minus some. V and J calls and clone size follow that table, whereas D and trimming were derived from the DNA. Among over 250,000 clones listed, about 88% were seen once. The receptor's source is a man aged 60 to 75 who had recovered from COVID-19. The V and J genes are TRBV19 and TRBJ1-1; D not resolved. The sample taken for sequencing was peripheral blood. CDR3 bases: TGTGCCAGTAGTCCCCGGAACAGTTTGAACACTGAAGCTTTCTTT. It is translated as CASSPRNSLNTEAFF.